The clone carrying this TCR beta chain has a handful of counts. The antigen is undetermined. Some clones are missing from TCRdb's copy, which holds only in-frame ones; the method was immunoSEQ multiplex PCR. The table lists approximately 100,000 clones, roughly two thirds of them singletons. Those who donated were healthy HIV-negative adults, with no recent acute infections or vaccinations reported. The sample is drawn from a study of shared clonotypes between healthy human individuals. Findings and caveats of the study: Clonotypes which were not shared had lower generation probabilities than clonotypes that all four donors shared. Among donors, the sharing of clonotypes was expected to be influenced by sequencing depth.

CDR1 is SQVTM and CDR2 is ANQGSEA in the germline V gene. CDR3 length: 15 amino acids. Losses at the gene ends were 3 bases for V and 1 base for J; bases not matched to a gene: 5. The sample consisted of memory CD8+ T cells sorted from blood. Subset defined: CD45RO+ cells pooled with CCR7-negative TemRA cells. This receptor was identified in a man aged 30 to 39 in good health. V usage is TRBV29-1 and J usage is TRBJ2-1, with 8 bases that match TRBD1. The CDR3 sequence is CSVEPGTGSYNEQFF. The CDR3 DNA follows: TGCAGCGTTGAGCCCGGGACAGGATCCTACAATGAGCAGTTCTTC.